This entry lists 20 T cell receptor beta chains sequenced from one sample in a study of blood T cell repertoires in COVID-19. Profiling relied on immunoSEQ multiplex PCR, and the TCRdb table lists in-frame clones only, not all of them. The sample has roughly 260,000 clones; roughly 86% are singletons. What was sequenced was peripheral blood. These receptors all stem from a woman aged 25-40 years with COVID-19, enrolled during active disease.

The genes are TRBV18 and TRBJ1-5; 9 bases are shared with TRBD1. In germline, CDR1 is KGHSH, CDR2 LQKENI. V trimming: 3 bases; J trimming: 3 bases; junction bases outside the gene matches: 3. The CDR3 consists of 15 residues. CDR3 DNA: TGTGCCAGCTCACCGACAGGGGGTATCAATCAGCCCCAGCATTTT. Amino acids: CASSPTGGINQPQHF.

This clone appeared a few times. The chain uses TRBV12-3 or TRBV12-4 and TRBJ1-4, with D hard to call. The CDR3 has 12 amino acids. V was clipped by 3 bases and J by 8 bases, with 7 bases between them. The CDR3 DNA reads TGTGCCAGCAGTTTGGGAGGGGAAAAACTGTTTTTT. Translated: CASSLGGEKLFF.

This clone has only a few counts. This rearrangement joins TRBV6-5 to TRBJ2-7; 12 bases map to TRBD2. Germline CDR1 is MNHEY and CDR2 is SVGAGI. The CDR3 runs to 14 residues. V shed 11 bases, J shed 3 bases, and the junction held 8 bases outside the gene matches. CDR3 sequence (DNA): TGTGCCGCCCAACTAGCGGGAGGACGCTACGAGCAGTACTTC. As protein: CAAQLAGGRYEQYF.

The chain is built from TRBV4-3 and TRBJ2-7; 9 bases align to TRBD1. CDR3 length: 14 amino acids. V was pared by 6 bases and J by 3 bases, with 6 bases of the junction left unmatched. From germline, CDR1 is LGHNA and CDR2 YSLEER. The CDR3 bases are TGCGCCAGCAGTCCTACGACAGGGGGCTACGAGCAGTACTTC. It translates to CASSPTTGGYEQYF.

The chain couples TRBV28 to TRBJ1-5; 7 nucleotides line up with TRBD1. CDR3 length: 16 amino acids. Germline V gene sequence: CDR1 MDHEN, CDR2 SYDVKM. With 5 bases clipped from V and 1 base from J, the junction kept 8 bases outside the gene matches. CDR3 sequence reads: CASSEGLRGSNQPQHF. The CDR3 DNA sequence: TGTGCCAGCAGTGAGGGGCTCAGGGGGAGCAATCAGCCCCAGCATTTT.

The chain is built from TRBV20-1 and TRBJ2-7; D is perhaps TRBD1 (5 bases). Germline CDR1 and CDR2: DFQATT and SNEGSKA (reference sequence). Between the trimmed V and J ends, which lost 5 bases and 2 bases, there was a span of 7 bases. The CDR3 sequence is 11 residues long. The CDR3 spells CSAETAYEQYF. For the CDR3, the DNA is TGCAGTGCTGAGACAGCCTACGAGCAGTACTTC.

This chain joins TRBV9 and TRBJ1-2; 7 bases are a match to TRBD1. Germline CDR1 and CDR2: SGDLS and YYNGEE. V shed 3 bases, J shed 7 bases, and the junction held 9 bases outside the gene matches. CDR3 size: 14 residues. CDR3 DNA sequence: TGTGCCAGCAGCGCAGAATCGACAGGGATTGGCTACACCTTC. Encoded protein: CASSAESTGIGYTF.

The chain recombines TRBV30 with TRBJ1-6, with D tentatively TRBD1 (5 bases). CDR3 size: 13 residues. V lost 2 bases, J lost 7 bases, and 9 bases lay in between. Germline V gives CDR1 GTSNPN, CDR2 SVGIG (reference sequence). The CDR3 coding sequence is TGTGCCTGGAGTCTCCGGGGGAATTCACCCCTCCACTTT. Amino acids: CAWSLRGNSPLHF.

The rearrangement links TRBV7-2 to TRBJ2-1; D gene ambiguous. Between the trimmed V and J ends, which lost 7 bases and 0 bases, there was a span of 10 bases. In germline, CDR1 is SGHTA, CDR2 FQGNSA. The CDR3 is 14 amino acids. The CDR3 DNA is TGTGCCAGCATATTCCCCGGCTCCTACAATGAGCAGTTCTTC. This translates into CASIFPGSYNEQFF.

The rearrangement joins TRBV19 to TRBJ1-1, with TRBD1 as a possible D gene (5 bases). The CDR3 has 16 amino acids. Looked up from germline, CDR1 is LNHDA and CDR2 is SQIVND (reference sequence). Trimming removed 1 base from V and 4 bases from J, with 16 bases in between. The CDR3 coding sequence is TGTGCCAGTAGTATAGTAGGCGGGGCCGGGGTCACTGAAGCTTTCTTT. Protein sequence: CASSIVGGAGVTEAFF.

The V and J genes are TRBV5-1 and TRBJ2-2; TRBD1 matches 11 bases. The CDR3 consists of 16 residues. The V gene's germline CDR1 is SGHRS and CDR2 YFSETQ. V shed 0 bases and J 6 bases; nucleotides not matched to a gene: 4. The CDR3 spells CASSLGTGGEAGELFF. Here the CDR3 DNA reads TGCGCCAGCAGCTTGGGGACAGGGGGCGAGGCCGGGGAGCTGTTTTTT.

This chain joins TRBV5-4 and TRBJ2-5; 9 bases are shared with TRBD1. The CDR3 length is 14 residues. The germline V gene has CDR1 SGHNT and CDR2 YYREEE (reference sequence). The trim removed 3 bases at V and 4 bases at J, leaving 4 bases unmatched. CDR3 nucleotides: TGTGCCAGCAGCTCGCCGGACAGGGGAGAGACCCAGTACTTC. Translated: CASSSPDRGETQYF.

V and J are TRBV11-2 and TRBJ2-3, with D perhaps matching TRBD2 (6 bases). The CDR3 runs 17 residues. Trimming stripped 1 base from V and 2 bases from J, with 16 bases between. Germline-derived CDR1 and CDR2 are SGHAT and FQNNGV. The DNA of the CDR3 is TGTGCCAGCAGCTTAGGAGGAGGGAACTGGAACACAGATACGCAGTATTTT. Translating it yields CASSLGGGNWNTDTQYF.

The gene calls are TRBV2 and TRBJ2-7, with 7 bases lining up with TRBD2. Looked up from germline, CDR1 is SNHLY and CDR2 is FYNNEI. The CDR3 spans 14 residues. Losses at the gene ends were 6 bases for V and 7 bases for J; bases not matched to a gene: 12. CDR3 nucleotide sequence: TGTGCCAGCAGAGACGGGACTACCCCGATTGAGCAGTACTTC. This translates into CASRDGTTPIEQYF. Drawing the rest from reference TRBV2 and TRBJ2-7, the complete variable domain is EPEVTQTPSHQVTQMGQEVILRCVPISNHLYFYWYRQILGQKVEFLVSFYNNEISEKSEIFDDQFSVERPDGSNFTLKIRSTKLEDSAMYFCASRDGTTPIEQYFGPGTRLTVT.

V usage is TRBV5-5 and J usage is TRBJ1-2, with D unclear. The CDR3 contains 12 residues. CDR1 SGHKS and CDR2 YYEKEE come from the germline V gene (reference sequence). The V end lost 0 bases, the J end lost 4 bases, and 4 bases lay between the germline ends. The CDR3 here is CASSLGGYGYTF. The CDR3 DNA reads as TGTGCCAGCAGCTTGGGCGGCTATGGCTACACCTTC.

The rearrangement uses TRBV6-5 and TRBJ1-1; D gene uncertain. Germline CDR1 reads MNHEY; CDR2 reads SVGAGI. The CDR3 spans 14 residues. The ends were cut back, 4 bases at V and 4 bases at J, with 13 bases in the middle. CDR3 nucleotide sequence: TGTGCCAGCAGTTTCCTAGGCGGATCCACTGAAGCTTTCTTT. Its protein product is CASSFLGGSTEAFF.

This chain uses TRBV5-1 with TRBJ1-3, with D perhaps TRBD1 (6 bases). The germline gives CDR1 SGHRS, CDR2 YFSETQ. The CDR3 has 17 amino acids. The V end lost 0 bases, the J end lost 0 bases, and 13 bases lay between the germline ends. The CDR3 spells CASSLVGQRLSGNTIYF. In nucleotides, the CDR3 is TGCGCCAGCAGCTTGGTGGGACAACGCCTCTCTGGAAACACCATATATTTT.

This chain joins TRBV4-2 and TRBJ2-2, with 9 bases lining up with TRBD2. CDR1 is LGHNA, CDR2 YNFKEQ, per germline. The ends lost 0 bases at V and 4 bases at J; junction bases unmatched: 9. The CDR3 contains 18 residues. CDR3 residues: CASSQEGPAGGFTGELFF. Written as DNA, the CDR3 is TGTGCCAGCAGCCAAGAAGGTCCAGCGGGAGGATTCACCGGGGAGCTGTTTTTT.

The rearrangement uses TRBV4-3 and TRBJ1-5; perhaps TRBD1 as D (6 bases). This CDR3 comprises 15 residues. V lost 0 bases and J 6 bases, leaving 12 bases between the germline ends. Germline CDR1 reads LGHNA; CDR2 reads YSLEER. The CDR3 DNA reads TGCGCCAGCAGCCAAGATTCGGGGGGCGTTCAGCCCCAGCATTTT. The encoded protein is CASSQDSGGVQPQHF.

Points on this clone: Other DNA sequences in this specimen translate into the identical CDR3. The CDR3: CASSRTGTEQYF. Written as DNA, the CDR3 is TGTGCCAGCAGTCGGACAGGGACCGAGCAGTACTTC. This chain uses TRBV12-3 or TRBV12-4 with TRBJ2-7; 8 nucleotides line up with TRBD1. This CDR3 has 12 amino acids. J gave up 6 bases and V 5 bases, and 3 bases lay outside the gene matches.